Shown below are 24 T cell receptor beta chains from a single sample sequenced in a study of human T cells and chemical hapten exposure. MiXCR was run by TCRdb on the RACE reads, yielding one entry per CDR3 protein. The sample consists of around 75,000 distinct CDR3 sequences, about 10% of them appearing once. The time point here: patch test 1, 2 weeks after DPC sensitization. Treatment in this sample: therapeutic diphenylcyclopropenone sensitization with weekly scalp DPC. The sample in question was whole blood, obtained in connection with sensitization to the hapten diphenylcyclopropenone (DPC). The receptors here all came from a woman aged 55-69 years with alopecia areata. Some clones in this sample may be carry-over from other donors' samples.

This clonotype was counted ten times or more. This chain links TRBV10-3 with TRBJ2-7; no reliable D call. Germline loops: CDR1 ENHRY, CDR2 SYGVKD. Trimming removed 3 bases from V and 3 bases from J, with 3 bases in between. This CDR3 has 11 residues. CDR3 nucleotide sequence: TGTGCCATCAGTGACTTCTACGAGCAGTACTTC. Translation: CAISDFYEQYF.

This clonotype was seen a few times. The chain carries TRBV30 and TRBJ1-5; D is uncertain. Germline V gene lookup returns CDR1 GTSNPN and CDR2 SVGIG (reference sequence). V was pared by 3 bases and J by 2 bases, with 14 bases between. This CDR3 spans 15 amino acids. The CDR3 DNA sequence: TGTGCCTGGAGCCTTGTACCTGGGGGCAATCAGCCCCAGCATTTT. Protein sequence: CAWSLVPGGNQPQHF.

The table lists this clonotype with many counts. CDR3 sequence (DNA): TGCGCCAGCAGCTTCGGCAGGGCCCCCAGCACAGATACGCAGTATTTT. This gives the protein CASSFGRAPSTDTQYF. This rearrangement joins TRBV5-1 to TRBJ2-3; D may be TRBD1 (5 bases). V was clipped by 2 bases and J by 0 bases, with 13 bases between them. The CDR3 covers 16 residues. Germline values: CDR1 SGHRS, CDR2 YFSETQ.

The table lists this clonotype with many counts. The chain combines TRBV20-1 with TRBJ2-1, with D possibly matching TRBD1 (5 bases). This CDR3 is 16 amino acids long. Germline V gives CDR1 DFQATT, CDR2 SNEGSKA (reference sequence). V was clipped by 0 bases and J by 5 bases, with 17 bases between them. The CDR3 is CSARDMAGLIDNEQFF. The CDR3 region has the DNA TGCAGTGCTAGAGATATGGCAGGGCTAATCGACAATGAGCAGTTCTTC.

This clonotype occurred a few times. V and J are TRBV7-9 and TRBJ2-3; D call uncertain. The V gene lost 3 bases and the J gene lost 7 bases, with 8 bases spanning the gap. The CDR3 is 12 amino acids. Germline-derived CDR1 and CDR2 are SEHNR and FQNEAQ (reference sequence). CDR3 loop: CASSFATYTQYF. Written as DNA, the CDR3 is TGTGCCAGCAGCTTCGCGACCTATACGCAGTATTTT.

The sample holds many counts of this clonotype. V gene TRBV5-1 combines with J gene TRBJ2-1; TRBD1 might be the D (6 bases). Per germline, CDR1 SGHRS and CDR2 YFSETQ. Trimming left V 4 bases short and J 3 bases short, with 8 bases between. This CDR3 is built from 13 residues. Here the CDR3 DNA reads TGCGCCAGCAGCGTGGACAGCTACAATGAGCAGTTCTTC. Its protein product is CASSVDSYNEQFF.

This clonotype was recorded a few times. The chain has TRBV10-2 and TRBJ2-5; 7 nucleotides match TRBD1. CDR1 and CDR2 from the germline V gene are WSHSY and SAAADI. This CDR3 contains 13 residues. V dropped 6 bases and J dropped 1; count of bases not matched to a gene: 2. The CDR3 region is CASRGQLQETQYF. In DNA form, the CDR3 reads TGCGCCAGCAGGGGACAGCTCCAAGAGACCCAGTACTTC.

This clonotype was detected ten times or more. The chain combines TRBV20-1 with TRBJ2-1; 12 bases are a match to TRBD2. V lost 6 bases, J lost 4 bases, and 10 bases stayed unmatched. There are 16 residues in the CDR3. Germline V gene data show CDR1 as DFQATT and CDR2 as SNEGSKA (reference sequence). The CDR3 here is CSAARTSGGPYNEQFF. Written as DNA, the CDR3 is TGCAGTGCGGCACGAACTAGCGGGGGGCCGTACAATGAGCAGTTCTTC.

The table lists this clonotype with many counts. This chain uses TRBV2 with TRBJ1-2, with a possible D match to TRBD1 (6 bases). Germline V gene data show CDR1 as SNHLY and CDR2 as FYNNEI. The CDR3 extends over 13 amino acids. The V end lost 5 bases, the J end lost 4 bases, and 11 bases lay between the germline ends. The CDR3 protein is CASSSDSIYGYTF. The CDR3 nucleotides read TGTGCCAGCAGTTCGGACAGCATCTATGGCTACACCTTC.

This clonotype was seen a handful of times. The chain employs TRBV30 and TRBJ1-2; the D is unclear. The CDR3 consists of 11 residues. The germline V gene has CDR1 GTSNPN and CDR2 SVGIG (reference sequence). Deletions cut 2 bases from V and 5 bases from J, with 6 bases between. CDR3 coding DNA: TGTGCCTGGAGTCCGAGTTATGGCTACACCTTC. This encodes CAWSPSYGYTF. Combining the CDR3 with reference TRBV30 and TRBJ1-2 gives the whole variable domain SQTIHQWPATLVQPVGSPLSLECTVEGTSNPNLYWYRQAAGRGLQLLFYSVGIGQISSEVPQNLSASRPQDRQFILSSKKLLLSDSGFYLCAWSPSYGYTFGSGTRLTVV.

The chain links TRBV9 to TRBJ2-2; TRBD2 matches at 9 bases. Looked up from germline, CDR1 is SGDLS and CDR2 is YYNGEE. V dropped 3 bases and J dropped 5; count of bases not matched to a gene: 8. CDR3 length: 16 residues. CDR3 amino acids: CASSAPSGVTTGELFF. CDR3 nucleotides: TGTGCCAGCAGCGCACCTAGCGGGGTGACAACCGGGGAGCTGTTTTTT.

This clonotype was picked up a small number of times. The chain joins TRBV18 to TRBJ1-5; D call uncertain. Germline loops: CDR1 KGHSH, CDR2 LQKENI. This CDR3 contains 13 residues. V shed 6 bases and J shed 5 bases, with 11 bases lying between them. The CDR3 nucleotides are TGTGCCAGCTCCGGGGATTTTGATCAGCCCCAGCATTTT. Its translation is CASSGDFDQPQHF.

This clonotype was counted a few times. The J gene is TRBJ1-1, the V gene TRBV18; D is possibly TRBD1 (6 bases). The CDR3 covers 16 residues. Germline V gives CDR1 KGHSH, CDR2 LQKENI. V shed 2 bases and J shed 5 bases, with 18 bases lying between them. The CDR3, as DNA: TGTGCCAGCTCACCAACCTCCGGGAGGGGGGTGACTGAAGCTTTCTTT. Residues: CASSPTSGRGVTEAFF.

Worth noting for this clonotype: One junction end does not reproduce the germline sequence, and a read error may be involved. The V call is TRBV20-1, the J call TRBJ2-3, with TRBD2 matching over 8 bases. This CDR3 contains 13 residues. Germline V gives CDR1 DFQATT, CDR2 SNEGSKA (reference sequence). The CDR3 DNA sequence: TGCAGTCTCAAGAGCGGGAGCATAGATACGCAGTATTTT. This gives the protein CSLKSGSIDTQYF.

V usage is TRBV20-1 and J usage is TRBJ1-5, with 10 bases fitting TRBD1. The CDR3 runs to 15 residues. Looked up from germline, CDR1 is DFQATT and CDR2 is SNEGSKA (reference sequence). With 1 base clipped from V and 3 bases from J, the junction kept 3 bases outside the gene matches. The CDR3 bases are TGCAGTGCTAGAGCCGGGACAGGGGACAATCAGCCCCAGCATTTT. It translates to CSARAGTGDNQPQHF.

This clonotype was observed at least ten times. The chain carries TRBV11-2 and TRBJ2-3, with D unclear. V was shortened by 3 bases and J by 3 bases, with 13 bases between the two germline ends. From germline, CDR1 is SGHAT and CDR2 FQNNGV. The CDR3 sequence is 15 residues long. The CDR3 spells CASSLLPGLTDTQYF. Written as DNA, the CDR3 is TGTGCCAGCAGCTTGCTGCCGGGTCTAACAGATACGCAGTATTTT. The full variable domain, its missing parts supplied by reference TRBV11-2 and TRBJ2-3, is EAGVAQSPRYKIIEKRQSVAFWCNPISGHATLYWYQQILGQGPKLLIQFQNNGVVDDSQLPKDRFSAERLKGVDSTLKIQPAKLEDSAVYLCASSLLPGLTDTQYFGPGTRLTVL.

The genes are TRBV6-6 and TRBJ1-1; possibly TRBD1 for D (5 bases). This CDR3 is 16 amino acids long. V lost 2 bases and J lost 3, with 16 bases in between. Germline assignment: CDR1 MNHNY and CDR2 SVGAGI (reference sequence). The CDR3 DNA is TGTGCCAGCAGTTACAACCGAGGTCGGGGGTACACTGAAGCTTTCTTT. Protein: CASSYNRGRGYTEAFF.

The chain employs TRBV21-1 and TRBJ2-7. TRBV21-1 is described as a pseudogene. The length of the CDR3 is 15 residues. The CDR3 sequence is CASSKVSPSGYEQYF. The CDR3 DNA reads TGTGCCAGCAGCAAAGTATCCCCAAGTGGGTACGAGCAGTACTTC.

This clonotype occurred a few times. The genes are TRBV27 and TRBJ1-5; 11 bases line up with TRBD1. The CDR3 has 14 amino acids. Per germline, CDR1 MNHEY and CDR2 SMNVEV (reference sequence). The junction had 3 bases not matched to a gene; V was cut back by 5 bases and J by 6 bases. CDR3 residues: CASSGTGGGQPQHF. The CDR3, as DNA: TGTGCCAGCAGTGGGACAGGGGGTGGTCAGCCCCAGCATTTT.

The CDR3 region is CASSPGGRYRYEQYF. The CDR3 coding sequence is TGTGCCAGCTCACCAGGGGGGAGGTACCGCTACGAGCAGTACTTC. V and J are TRBV18 and TRBJ2-7; D might be TRBD2 (6 bases). The V and J ends lost 2 bases and 3 bases respectively, with 14 bases between them. This CDR3 is built from 15 residues. From germline, CDR1 is KGHSH and CDR2 LQKENI.

In this sample, this clonotype turned up many times. The chain is built from TRBV7-8 and TRBJ2-3; D is possibly TRBD2 (6 bases). Looked up from germline, CDR1 is SGHVS and CDR2 is FQNEAQ. The CDR3 consists of 13 residues. V dropped 5 bases and J dropped 4 bases, with 10 bases sitting between them. CDR3 sequence reads: CASSQGGADTQYF. The CDR3 DNA reads as TGTGCCAGCAGCCAGGGCGGGGCAGATACGCAGTATTTT.

This clonotype was detected many times. The chain employs TRBV6-6 and TRBJ1-6, with 7 bases lining up with TRBD1. This CDR3 has 14 residues. Germline V gene data show CDR1 as MNHNY and CDR2 as SVGAGI (reference sequence). V shed 6 bases, J shed 6 bases, and the junction held 5 bases outside the gene matches. The CDR3 reads CASREGTVNSPLHF. The CDR3 DNA reads as TGTGCCAGCAGAGAAGGGACAGTTAATTCACCCCTCCACTTT.

This clonotype was counted only a few times. This chain joins TRBV6-5 and TRBJ2-7; D assignment may be TRBD1 or TRBD2 (6 bases each). The length of the CDR3 is 14 residues. With 6 bases removed from V and 3 bases from J, the gap between germline ends came to 15 bases. Germline CDR1 is MNHEY and CDR2 is SVGAGI. The chain's CDR3 is CASSGGMAVYEQYF. As DNA, the CDR3 is TGTGCCAGCAGCGGGGGCATGGCGGTCTACGAGCAGTACTTC.

The genes are TRBV29-1 and TRBJ2-3; D perhaps matches TRBD1 (5 bases). The germline V gene encodes CDR1 SQVTM and CDR2 ANQGSEA. The germline V and J ends were trimmed by 8 bases and 4 bases, with 13 bases remaining between them. This CDR3 is 12 amino acids long. The CDR3 sequence is CSSTRESDTQYF. CDR3 coding DNA: TGCAGCTCGACCAGGGAATCAGATACGCAGTATTTT.